A selection of T cell receptor beta chains follows, all from one sample in a study of shared clonotypes between healthy human individuals. Some clones are missing from TCRdb's copy, which holds only in-frame ones; the method was immunoSEQ multiplex PCR. The sample includes 490,000 or so clones, 76% seen only once; the top ten take 13%. The sample comprised PBMCs. These receptors came from a woman aged 40-49 years in good health. Some clones in this sample may be carry-over from other donors' samples. The CDR3 runs from the conserved cysteine through the conserved F or W. The D gene is left open where the match is weak. Only some rows state a clone size, as once, few, many or a class for expanded clones.

V	size	J	length	D	DNA	CDR3
TRBV29-1	.	TRBJ1-2	13	.	TGCAGCGTTGTTTTGGGGGGCGCGGCGAGCTACACCTTC	CSVVLGGAASYTF
TRBV18	.	TRBJ2-7	15	TRBD1	TGTGCCAGCTCACCCCGGACAGGGCGAACCTACGAGCAGTACTTC	CASSPRTGRTYEQYF
TRBV27	.	TRBJ1-2	15	.	TGTGCCAGCAGTTCCCCCTGGGGGGCTAACTATGGCTACACCTTC	CASSSPWGANYGYTF
TRBV7-7	.	TRBJ2-5	15	.	TGTGCCAGCAGCTTAGCGCCCGGGGGCGATAAGACCCAGTACTTC	CASSLAPGGDKTQYF
TRBV28	.	TRBJ2-7	15	.	TGTGCCAGCAGTCTTTATCAATCAGTGGGCGACGAGCAGTACTTC	CASSLYQSVGDEQYF
TRBV29-1	.	TRBJ2-3	13	.	TGCAGCGTTGATGGGACAAGCACAGATACGCAGTATTTT	CSVDGTSTDTQYF
TRBV4-1	.	TRBJ2-5	13	.	TGCGCCAGCAGTCAACTAGTAGGCGAGACCCAGTACTTC	CASSQLVGETQYF
TRBV28	.	TRBJ2-7	18	TRBD2	TGTGCCAGCAGTGAGGGAGGCCTAGCGGGAGGAAGCTCCTACGAGCAGTACTTC	CASSEGGLAGGSSYEQYF
TRBV5-1	.	TRBJ2-1	14	TRBD2	TGCGCCAGCAGCCCCGGACTAGCGGGAGAGGGGGGGTTCTTC	CASSPGLAGEGGFF
TRBV2	.	TRBJ2-1	15	TRBD2	TGTGCCAGCAGTGAGGTAGCGGGAGGGCCGGGTGAGCAGTTCTTC	CASSEVAGGPGEQFF
TRBV5-6	.	TRBJ1-1	13	.	TGTGCCAGCAGCTTAGTCCTGAACACTGAAGCTTTCTTT	CASSLVLNTEAFF
TRBV5-6	.	TRBJ1-2	15	TRBD1	TGTGCCAGCAGCTTGGCTGGACAGGGTCTGGATGGCTACACCTTC	CASSLAGQGLDGYTF
TRBV7-2	.	TRBJ2-1	17	.	TGTGCCAGCAGCACCTTCCTAGCGCGTCTCTCCTACAATGAGCAGTTCTTC	CASSTFLARLSYNEQFF
TRBV30	.	TRBJ2-2	12	.	TGTGCCTGGAGTCCGGGCACCGGGGAGCTGTTTTTT	CAWSPGTGELFF
TRBV28	.	TRBJ2-7	11	.	TGTGCCAGCAGCCGTGGGTACGAGCAGTACTTC	CASSRGYEQYF
TRBV9	.	TRBJ2-6	18	.	TGTGCCAGCAGCGTATATAGGACGAGCGACTCTGGGGCCAACGTCCTGACTTTC	CASSVYRTSDSGANVLTF
TRBV7-9	.	TRBJ2-2	15	.	TGTGCCAGCAGCTTATCAGGGCGGTACACCGGGGAGCTGTTTTTT	CASSLSGRYTGELFF
TRBV19	.	TRBJ2-3	14	.	TGTGCCAGTAGTACGCCGGGCCTCACAGATACGCAGTATTTT	CASSTPGLTDTQYF
TRBV6-1	few	TRBJ2-2	16	TRBD2	TGTGCCAGCAGTGAGGTAGCGGGAAGGGGCACCGGGGAGCTGTTTTTT	CASSEVAGRGTGELFF
TRBV7-3	.	TRBJ2-7	14	.	TGTGCCAGCAGCTTAACAGGCTCGGGGACAGAGCAGTACTTC	CASSLTGSGTEQYF
TRBV5-8	.	TRBJ2-1	15	TRBD1	TGTGCCAGCAGCCCGAGGACAGGGTACTACAATGAGCAGTTCTTC	CASSPRTGYYNEQFF
TRBV30	.	TRBJ2-5	13	.	TGTGCCTGGGATGGATTCAGAGGAGAGACCCAGTACTTC	CAWDGFRGETQYF
TRBV27	.	TRBJ2-5	13	.	TGTGCCAGCAGTTTTTCCATACAAGAGACCCAGTACTTC	CASSFSIQETQYF
TRBV10-2	.	TRBJ2-2	15	.	TGCGCCAGCAGACCCGTGGCGGATGGGGGCGGGGAGCTGTTTTTT	CASRPVADGGGELFF
TRBV5-1	.	TRBJ1-3	15	TRBD1	TGCGCCAGCAGCTCAACCGGGACAGCGGGAAACACCATATATTTT	CASSSTGTAGNTIYF
TRBV29-1	.	TRBJ1-2	15	TRBD1	TGCAGCGTCGGACAGGGGTGGACGACTAACTATGGCCACACCTTC	CSVGQGWTTNYGHTF
TRBV15	.	TRBJ2-1	16	TRBD2	TGTGCCACCAGCAGAGATCCTAGCGGGGGTTACAATGAGCAGTTCTTC	CATSRDPSGGYNEQFF
TRBV27	.	TRBJ1-3	13	.	TGTGCCAGCAGTCCCAGGCATGGAGACACCATATATTTT	CASSPRHGDTIYF
TRBV28	.	TRBJ1-4	17	.	TGTGCCAGCAGTTCTCCGACAGGACCCTCAACTAATGAAAAACTGTTTTTT	CASSSPTGPSTNEKLFF
TRBV9	.	TRBJ1-2	18	.	TGTGCCAGCAGCCCACTAGGAGGGTCGATTCAGGGGAACTATGGCTACACCTTC	CASSPLGGSIQGNYGYTF
TRBV29-1	.	TRBJ2-1	15	.	TGCAGCGTGACGGGAGGGGGGACAGTATACAATGAGCAGTTCTTC	CSVTGGGTVYNEQFF
TRBV28	.	TRBJ2-3	16	.	TGTGCCAGCAGACCACTAGGGCCCCTGGGTGCAGATACGCAGTATTTT	CASRPLGPLGADTQYF
TRBV5-1	.	TRBJ1-2	15	.	TGCGCCAGCAGCCCTGGAGGAGGGCTTACTATTGGCTACACCTTC	CASSPGGGLTIGYTF
TRBV27	.	TRBJ1-2	16	.	TGTGCCAGCAGCAACCTAGGGGACCGAGCTAACTATGGCTACACCTTC	CASSNLGDRANYGYTF
TRBV19	few	TRBJ2-7	15	TRBD1	TGTGCCAGTAGTAAAACCTTAACAGGGGATCGAGAGCAGTACTTC	CASSKTLTGDREQYF
TRBV6-6	once	TRBJ2-7	14	TRBD1	TGTGCCAGCAGTTACGGGACAGGGCCCTACGAGCAGTACTTC	CASSYGTGPYEQYF
TRBV10-3	.	TRBJ1-2	13	TRBD1	TGTGCCATCCGGGGACAGGGGGAGAGTGGCTACACCTTC	CAIRGQGESGYTF
TRBV18	.	TRBJ1-1	14	.	TGTGCCAGCTCACCGGCGACTGGAAACACTGAAGCTTTCTTT	CASSPATGNTEAFF
TRBV7-3	.	TRBJ2-3	16	.	TGTGCCAGCAGCTTAATGTCGGGGGCGGTTTCAGATACGCAGTATTTT	CASSLMSGAVSDTQYF
TRBV6-1	.	TRBJ2-7	15	TRBD2	TGTGCCAGCAGTGCCGAGACTAGCGGCTCCTACGAGCAGTACTTC	CASSAETSGSYEQYF
TRBV6-5	.	TRBJ2-3	13	TRBD2	TGTGCCACTACTGCGGGAGTGTCAGATACGCAGTATTTT	CATTAGVSDTQYF
TRBV7-9	.	TRBJ2-1	10	.	TGTGCCAGCAGCCAAAATGAGCAGTTCTTC	CASSQNEQFF
TRBV7-8	.	TRBJ2-7	15	.	TGTGCCAGCAGCTTAGATCCTAGCGAGACCTACGAGCAGTACTTC	CASSLDPSETYEQYF
TRBV15	.	TRBJ1-4	15	.	TGTGCCACCAGCAGAGGGGAAACAACTAATGAAAAACTGTTTTTT	CATSRGETTNEKLFF
TRBV19	.	TRBJ2-7	13	.	TGTGCCAGTAGTCCCGGGTCCACCTACGAGCAGTACTTC	CASSPGSTYEQYF
TRBV25-1	once	TRBJ1-1	14	TRBD1	TGTGCCAGCAGTGAACCGGGACAGTTGACTGAAGCTTTCTTT	CASSEPGQLTEAFF
TRBV25-1	.	TRBJ1-6	12	.	TGCGCCAGCAGGACCTCTAATTCACCCCTCCACTTT	CASRTSNSPLHF
TRBV15	.	TRBJ1-1	15	.	TGTGCCACCAGCCCCGACCGGGGACCAGGCACTGAAGCTTTCTTT	CATSPDRGPGTEAFF
TRBV19	.	TRBJ2-1	14	TRBD2	TGTGCCAGTAGTATTACTAGCGCATACAATGAGCAGTTCTTC	CASSITSAYNEQFF
TRBV11-3	.	TRBJ2-7	15	.	TGTGCCAGCAGCTTAGCAGGCGGCGGAACCTACGAGCAGTACTTC	CASSLAGGGTYEQYF